This note documents a single T cell receptor beta chain sequence. Antigen: not known. Method: immunoSEQ multiplex PCR; TCRdb's copy keeps in-frame clones and lacks some. The sample carries 100,000 to 150,000 clones, more than 80% recorded once. The CDR3 has 17 residues. The record originates from a study of T cells in localized non-small cell lung cancer. Study-level results: Adjacent uninvolved lung had the highest clonality, suggesting focused antigen responses.

The TCR comes from a female donor of 60 years or more with stage I lung adenocarcinoma. Here the sequenced sample was peripheral blood, taken before any cancer treatment. The chain couples TRBV21-1 to TRBJ1-4; the D segment call TRBD1 is taken from the table without a DNA check. TRBV21-1 is shown as a pseudogene. CDR3 nucleotide sequence: TGTGCCAGCAGCAAACCGGAACAGGGCGCATCGGGAGAAAAACTGTTTTTT. As protein: CASSKPEQGASGEKLFF.